The 21 T cell receptor beta chains reported below all come from one sample, sequenced in a study of blood T cell repertoires in COVID-19. The assay was immunoSEQ multiplex PCR, and TCRdb's table has in-frame clones only and misses some. The data hold 200,000 or so clones, with 75% to 85% observed a single time. Sequencing input: PBMCs or T cells enriched from blood (not recorded which). The origin of the receptors is a woman in her thirties or forties with acute COVID-19.

The J gene is TRBJ2-7, the V gene TRBV30, with a tentative D call TRBD1 (6 bases). V dropped 0 bases and J dropped 3 bases, with 15 bases sitting between them. Germline V lookup: CDR1 GTSNPN, CDR2 SVGIG (reference sequence). The CDR3 has 15 amino acids. DNA for the CDR3: TGTGCCTGGAGTGTAAGAAAGGGACAAGGCTACGAGCAGTACTTC. Amino acid sequence: CAWSVRKGQGYEQYF.

The genes are TRBV7-2 and TRBJ1-6, with 7 bases lining up with TRBD1. This CDR3 is built from 14 residues. Germline V gene data show CDR1 as SGHTA and CDR2 as FQGNSA. With 4 bases clipped from V and 7 bases from J, the junction kept 4 bases outside the gene matches. The CDR3 DNA follows: TGTGCCAGCAGCTACTCGGGACAGAATTCACCCCTCCACTTT. Residues: CASSYSGQNSPLHF.

CDR3: CASSQTRDNDEQFF. The CDR3 nucleotides are TGTGCCAGCAGCCAAACCCGGGACAACGATGAGCAGTTCTTC. The chain joins TRBV4-2 to TRBJ2-1, with D possibly matching TRBD1 (6 bases). CDR1 LGHNA and CDR2 YNFKEQ come from the germline V gene. CDR3 size: 14 residues. Between the trimmed V and J ends, which lost 2 bases and 8 bases, there was a span of 13 bases.

This rearrangement joins TRBV28 to TRBJ2-7; 10 nucleotides match TRBD1. The J segment lost 6 bases and the V segment lost 6 bases, leaving 11 bases of the junction unmatched. CDR3 length: 15 residues. The germline V gene encodes CDR1 MDHEN and CDR2 SYDVKM. The CDR3 region is CASRPDRGPGSEQYF. DNA for the CDR3: TGTGCCAGCAGGCCCGACAGGGGGCCGGGTAGCGAGCAGTACTTC.

This clone has just one count. This sequence joins TRBV4-1 and TRBJ1-4, with D possibly being TRBD1 (5 bases). The CDR3 totals 14 residues. Germline CDR1 and CDR2: MGHRA and YSYEKL. With 4 bases removed from V and 4 bases from J, the gap between germline ends came to 10 bases. CDR3: CASSLHDSNEKLFF. The CDR3 DNA is TGCGCCAGCAGCCTCCACGACAGTAATGAAAAACTGTTTTTT.

The chain recombines TRBV30 with TRBJ2-7, with 8 positions matching TRBD2. Losses at the gene ends were 4 bases for V and 2 bases for J; bases not matched to a gene: 10. CDR1 GTSNPN and CDR2 SVGIG come from the germline V gene (reference sequence). The CDR3 runs to 15 residues. The CDR3 nucleotides are TGTGCCTGGACCCCAAGACTAGCGAACCCCTACGAGCAGTACTTC. Amino acid sequence: CAWTPRLANPYEQYF.

The rearrangement joins TRBV29-1 to TRBJ1-2, with a possible D match to TRBD1 (5 bases). Per the germline V gene, CDR1 is SQVTM and CDR2 is ANQGSEA. The CDR3 extends over 12 amino acids. V dropped 6 bases and J dropped 8 bases, with 16 bases sitting between them. The CDR3 DNA reads TGCAGCGTCCTTCAGGCGGGGCGGGGCTACACCTTC. Translation gives CSVLQAGRGYTF.

The chain couples TRBV5-1 to TRBJ2-3; D gene unclear. The ends were cut back, 4 bases at V and 2 bases at J, with 11 bases in the middle. In germline, CDR1 is SGHRS, CDR2 YFSETQ. The CDR3 spans 14 residues. The CDR3 region has the DNA TGCGCCAGCAGCGTGGCTGTTTTCACAGATACGCAGTATTTT. Translation: CASSVAVFTDTQYF.

This rearrangement joins TRBV7-6 to TRBJ2-1; TRBD2 aligns across 11 bases. The CDR3 contains 16 residues. The V and J ends lost 5 bases and 5 bases, in that order; junction bases with no gene match: 8. The germline gives CDR1 SGHVS, CDR2 FNYEAQ. The CDR3 protein is CASSPRLAGTNNEQFF. Written as DNA, the CDR3 is TGTGCCAGCAGCCCGAGACTAGCGGGAACAAACAATGAGCAGTTCTTC.

The chain has TRBV28 and TRBJ2-7, with 7 bases fitting TRBD1. Germline V gene lookup returns CDR1 MDHEN and CDR2 SYDVKM. With 9 bases clipped from V and 0 bases from J, the junction kept 5 bases outside the gene matches. This CDR3 has 13 amino acids. CDR3 DNA sequence: TGTGCCAGTACTGACAGGGACTCCTACGAGCAGTACTTC. It yields the protein CASTDRDSYEQYF. Full variable domain (outside the CDR3, taken from reference TRBV28 and TRBJ2-7): DVKVTQSSRYLVKRTGEKVFLECVQDMDHENMFWYRQDPGLGLRLIYFSYDVKMKEKGDIPEGYSVSREKKERFSLILESASTNQTSMYLCASTDRDSYEQYFGPGTRLTVT.

This sequence joins TRBV29-1 and TRBJ2-7; 9 bases align to TRBD1. Trimming removed 6 bases from V and 4 bases from J; junction bases left unmatched: 10. The CDR3 loop spans 14 amino acids. Germline values: CDR1 SQVTM, CDR2 ANQGSEA. The CDR3 is CSVGGTGGLYEQYF. In DNA, the CDR3 is TGCAGCGTGGGGGGTACAGGGGGCCTTTACGAGCAGTACTTC.

This sequence joins TRBV6-5 and TRBJ2-7, with TRBD2 as a possible D gene (7 bases). The CDR3 is 15 amino acids. Trimming took 7 bases from V and 0 from J, leaving 16 bases between them. CDR1 is MNHEY and CDR2 is SVGAGI in the germline V gene. CDR3 residues: CASTWGGHTSYEQYF. The CDR3 DNA sequence: TGTGCCAGCACGTGGGGGGGGCATACCTCCTACGAGCAGTACTTC.

This sequence joins TRBV7-2 and TRBJ2-3; 9 bases fit TRBD2. Germline V CDR1 and CDR2: SGHTA, FQGNSA. V was clipped by 5 bases and J by 2 bases; unmatched bases: 8. The CDR3 consists of 16 residues. CDR3 DNA: TGTGCCAGCAGCCCCGGACTAGCGAGTTCCACAGATACGCAGTATTTT. Its protein product is CASSPGLASSTDTQYF. The full variable domain, rest sourced from reference TRBV7-2 and TRBJ2-3, is GAGVSQSPSNKVTEKGKDVELRCDPISGHTALYWYRQSLGQGLEFLIYFQGNSAPDKSGLPSDRFSAERTGGSVSTLTIQRTQQEDSAVYLCASSPGLASSTDTQYFGPGTRLTVL.

A single count supports this clone. V and J are TRBV7-9 and TRBJ2-2; a possible D gene is TRBD2 (6 bases). Germline CDR1 is SEHNR and CDR2 is FQNEAQ (reference sequence). The V end was cut by 3 bases, the J end by 4 bases, with 21 bases between. The CDR3 consists of 18 residues. DNA for the CDR3: TGTGCCAGCAGCTTTTTGCGGGGTCCGGGGTCGTCCACCGGGGAGCTGTTTTTT. Its translation: CASSFLRGPGSSTGELFF.

This clone was counted only a few times. The genes are TRBV6-2 or TRBV6-3 and TRBJ1-4; perhaps TRBD1 as D (6 bases). Trimming took off 2 bases at V and 4 bases at J, with 8 bases between the two ends. The germline gives CDR1 MNHEY, CDR2 SVGEGT. The length of the CDR3 is 14 residues. CDR3 in amino acids: CASSYRTVNEKLFF. CDR3 bases: TGTGCCAGCAGTTACCGGACAGTTAATGAAAAACTGTTTTTT.

This chain links TRBV19 with TRBJ2-5; D unresolved. Germline CDR1 LNHDA, CDR2 SQIVND (reference sequence). This CDR3 is built from 14 residues. The ends were cut back, 3 bases at V and 0 bases at J, with 8 bases in the middle. Here the CDR3 reads CASSMGDNQETQYF. The CDR3 nucleotides read TGTGCCAGTAGTATGGGTGACAACCAAGAGACCCAGTACTTC.

The gene calls are TRBV19 and TRBJ2-6; D uncertain. The CDR3 contains 17 residues. The V end lost 4 bases, the J end lost 0 bases, and 13 bases lay between the germline ends. Germline CDR1 is LNHDA and CDR2 is SQIVND (reference sequence). CDR3 protein: CASSTLVVASGANVLTF. For the CDR3, the DNA is TGTGCCAGTAGTACTCTGGTGGTAGCCTCTGGGGCCAACGTCCTGACTTTC. Drawing the rest from reference TRBV19 and TRBJ2-6, the complete variable domain is DGGITQSPKYLFRKEGQNVTLSCEQNLNHDAMYWYRQDPGQGLRLIYYSQIVNDFQKGDIAEGYSVSREKKESFPLTVTSAQKNPTAFYLCASSTLVVASGANVLTFGAGSRLTVL.

V usage is TRBV5-1 and J usage is TRBJ2-3, with D perhaps TRBD1 (6 bases). This CDR3 contains 15 residues. Looked up from germline, CDR1 is SGHRS and CDR2 is YFSETQ. Trimming took off 4 bases at V and 0 bases at J, with 12 bases between the two ends. DNA for the CDR3: TGCGCCAGCAGCACGCTACAGGGAAGCACAGATACGCAGTATTTT. It encodes CASSTLQGSTDTQYF.

V and J are TRBV4-1 and TRBJ2-7; 9 bases are a match to TRBD1. This CDR3 contains 15 residues. Germline V gene data show CDR1 as MGHRA and CDR2 as YSYEKL. Trimming at V came to 0 bases and at J to 5 bases, leaving 5 bases not matched to a gene. CDR3 loop: CASSQEGTGMHEQYF. CDR3 sequence (DNA): TGCGCCAGCAGCCAAGAGGGGACAGGGATGCACGAGCAGTACTTC.

This clone was seen just once. CDR3 in amino acids: CASSPLPGNYGYTF. CDR3 nucleotides: TGTGCCAGCAGCCCTCTTCCAGGGAACTATGGCTACACCTTC. This chain connects TRBV7-3 to TRBJ1-2; D may be TRBD1 (5 bases). Germline assignment: CDR1 SGHTA and CDR2 FQGTGA. V lost 5 bases, J lost 2 bases, and 12 bases lay in between. The CDR3 runs to 14 residues.

V is TRBV30 and J is TRBJ1-2; D not certain. Germline values: CDR1 GTSNPN, CDR2 SVGIG (reference sequence). The CDR3 is 12 amino acids. Trimming cost V 1 base and J 8 bases, with 11 bases left between them. The CDR3 here is CAWSAPPLGYTF. The CDR3 DNA follows: TGTGCCTGGAGTGCCCCACCTCTAGGCTACACCTTC. Drawing the rest from reference TRBV30 and TRBJ1-2, the complete variable domain is SQTIHQWPATLVQPVGSPLSLECTVEGTSNPNLYWYRQAAGRGLQLLFYSVGIGQISSEVPQNLSASRPQDRQFILSSKKLLLSDSGFYLCAWSAPPLGYTFGSGTRLTVV.